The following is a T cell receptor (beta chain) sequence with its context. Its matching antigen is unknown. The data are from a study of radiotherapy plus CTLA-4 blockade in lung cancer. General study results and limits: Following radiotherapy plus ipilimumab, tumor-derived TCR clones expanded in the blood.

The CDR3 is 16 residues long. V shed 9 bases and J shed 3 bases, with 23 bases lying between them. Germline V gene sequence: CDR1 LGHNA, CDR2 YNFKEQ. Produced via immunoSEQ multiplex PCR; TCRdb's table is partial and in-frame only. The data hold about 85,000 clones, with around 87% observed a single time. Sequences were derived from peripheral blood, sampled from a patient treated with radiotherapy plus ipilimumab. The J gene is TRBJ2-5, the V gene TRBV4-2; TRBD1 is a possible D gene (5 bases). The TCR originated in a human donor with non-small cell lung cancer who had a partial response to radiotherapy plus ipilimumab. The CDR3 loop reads CARIPRQGVNKETQYF. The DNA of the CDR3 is TGTGCCAGGATACCCCGCCAAGGGGTTAACAAAGAGACCCAGTACTTC.